This TCR beta chain was identified during a study of cytomegalovirus exposure and HLA in healthy donors. The PCR ran on 60 Vbeta and 13 Jbeta primers. TCRdb's table, derived via immunoSEQ multiplex PCR, lists solely in-frame clones and lacks some. Of approximately 150,000 clones listed, approximately 82% are singletons. This CDR3 contains 12 residues. Trimming cost V 4 bases and J 5 bases, with 8 bases left between them. The germline V gene encodes CDR1 MDHEN and CDR2 SYDVKM. Specimen: PBMCs. The chain is built from TRBV28 and TRBJ1-1, with D perhaps matching TRBD1 (6 bases). The origin of this receptor is a young man in good health and CMV-seropositive. CDR3: CASSSQGTEAFF. CDR3 bases: TGTGCCAGCAGTTCTCAGGGGACTGAAGCTTTCTTT. The variable domain in full, completed from reference TRBV28 and TRBJ1-1, reads DVKVTQSSRYLVKRTGEKVFLECVQDMDHENMFWYRQDPGLGLRLIYFSYDVKMKEKGDIPEGYSVSREKKERFSLILESASTNQTSMYLCASSSQGTEAFFGQGTRLTVV.